Below, 5 T cell receptor beta chains from the same sample are listed, as sequenced in a study of T-cell reconstitution after alpha-beta-depleted transplantation in children. Researchers prepared the TCRbeta library using unique molecular identifiers, the study reports. TCRdb used MiXCR to reprocess the PCR reads, holding one entry per CDR3 protein. The sample has some 550,000 distinct CDR3 sequences; 23% are singletons. Sequencing used PBMCs, mostly from graft donor cells, obtained 360 days after TCRalphabeta/CD19-depleted stem cell transplant. All receptors derive from a boy younger than two who had a stem cell transplant for acute myeloid leukemia, so the T cells may come from the graft donor.

This clonotype was detected only a few times. V and J are TRBV7-2 and TRBJ2-5; a possible D gene is TRBD2 (5 bases). Trimming removed 3 bases from V and 5 bases from J, with 13 bases in between. Germline V gene sequence: CDR1 SGHTA, CDR2 FQGNSA. The CDR3 is 14 residues long. The CDR3 reads CASSFAGVVETQYF. The CDR3 coding sequence is TGTGCCAGCAGCTTTGCCGGGGTGGTGGAGACCCAGTACTTC.

A remark on this clonotype: The CDR3 does not end in the conserved phenylalanine or tryptophan, so this is likely a read error. The chain links TRBV6-2 or TRBV6-3 to TRBJ1-1; D unresolved. Deletions cut 2 bases from V and 1 base from J, with 5 bases between. The CDR3 extends over 13 amino acids. CDR1 is MNHEY, CDR2 SVGEGT, per germline. CDR3 sequence: CASSYRRNTEAFV. The CDR3 coding sequence is TGTGCCAGCAGTTACCGTCGGAACACTGAAGCTTTCGTT.

The chain couples TRBV12-3 or TRBV12-4 to TRBJ2-7; D perhaps matches TRBD2 (5 bases). Trimming removed 7 bases at V and 3 bases at J, with 16 bases between. The CDR3 sequence is 14 residues long. CDR3 coding DNA: TGTGCCAGCAATAAGAACCCGGGGATCTACGAGCAGTACTTC. Protein product: CASNKNPGIYEQYF.

CDR3 amino acids: CASSQRKVIHLDSYNEQFF. The CDR3, as DNA: TGCGCCAGCAGCCAAAGAAAAGTTATACACCTAGACTCCTACAATGAGCAGTTCTTC. The gene calls are TRBV4-3 and TRBJ2-1; D is undetermined. The V end was cut by 2 bases, the J end by 0 bases, with 20 bases between. In germline, CDR1 is LGHNA, CDR2 YSLEER. The CDR3 covers 19 residues.

Ten or more counts support this clonotype. The CDR3 DNA reads TGCAGCGCCTCCGGGACAGGGGAGACCCAGTACTTC. Translated: CSASGTGETQYF. V is TRBV29-1 and J is TRBJ2-5; 9 bases fit TRBD1. V dropped 7 bases and J dropped 5; count of bases not matched to a gene: 5. The CDR3 runs to 12 residues. The germline V gene has CDR1 SQVTM and CDR2 ANQGSEA.